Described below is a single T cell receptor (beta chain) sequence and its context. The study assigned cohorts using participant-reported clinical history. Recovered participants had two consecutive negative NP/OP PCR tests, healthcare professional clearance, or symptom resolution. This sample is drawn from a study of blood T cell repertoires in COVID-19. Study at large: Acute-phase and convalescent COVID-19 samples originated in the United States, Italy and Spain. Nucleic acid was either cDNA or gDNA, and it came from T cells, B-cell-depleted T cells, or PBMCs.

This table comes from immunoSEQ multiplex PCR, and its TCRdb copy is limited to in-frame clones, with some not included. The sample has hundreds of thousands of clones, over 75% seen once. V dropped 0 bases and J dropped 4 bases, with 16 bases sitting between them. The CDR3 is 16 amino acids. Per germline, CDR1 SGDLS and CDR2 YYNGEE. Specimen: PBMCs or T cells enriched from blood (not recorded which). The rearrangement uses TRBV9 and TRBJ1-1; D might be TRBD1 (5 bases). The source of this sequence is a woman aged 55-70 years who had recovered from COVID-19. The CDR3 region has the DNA TGTGCCAGCAGCGTAGTGGCAGGGAGGTTCGGCACTGAAGCTTTCTTT. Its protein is CASSVVAGRFGTEAFF.